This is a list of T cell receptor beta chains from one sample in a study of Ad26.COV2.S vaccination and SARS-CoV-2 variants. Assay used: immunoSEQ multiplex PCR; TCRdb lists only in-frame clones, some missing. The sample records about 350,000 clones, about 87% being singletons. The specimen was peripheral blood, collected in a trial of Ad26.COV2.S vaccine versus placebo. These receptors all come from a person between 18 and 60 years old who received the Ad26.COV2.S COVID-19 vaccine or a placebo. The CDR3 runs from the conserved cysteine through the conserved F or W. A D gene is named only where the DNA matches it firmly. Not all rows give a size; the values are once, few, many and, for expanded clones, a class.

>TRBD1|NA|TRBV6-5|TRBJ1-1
TGTGCCAGCGGCAGGGGGCGTAGCACTGAAGCTTTCTTT
CASGRGRSTEAFF
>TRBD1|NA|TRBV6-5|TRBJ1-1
TGTGCCAGCAGAGGGGACAGAGCAATGAACACTGAAGCTTTCTTT
CASRGDRAMNTEAFF
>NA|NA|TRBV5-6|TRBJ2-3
TGTGCCAGCAGCTTGTGGGGGACGACAGATACGCAGTATTTT
CASSLWGTTDTQYF
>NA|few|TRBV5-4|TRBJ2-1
TGTGCCAGCAGCCTCGGACGCAACAATGAGCAGTTCTTC
CASSLGRNNEQFF
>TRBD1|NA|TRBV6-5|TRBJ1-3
TGTGCCAGCAGTCCCGGGACAGGGACTGGAAACACCATATATTTT
CASSPGTGTGNTIYF
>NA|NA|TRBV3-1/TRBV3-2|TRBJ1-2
TGTGCCAGCAGCCAAGGGGGGGCAGTGTCTCATGGCTACACCTTC
CASSQGGAVSHGYTF
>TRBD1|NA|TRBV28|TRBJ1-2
TGTGCCAGCAGTTTCTCTCTCGGGACAGGGGGCGGCTATGGCTACACCTTC
CASSFSLGTGGGYGYTF
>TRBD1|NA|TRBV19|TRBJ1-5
TGTGCCAGTACCACGGACAGGGAACTCAATCAGCCCCAGCATTTT
CASTTDRELNQPQHF
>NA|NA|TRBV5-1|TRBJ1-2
TGCGCCAGCAGCTTGGCCCCAGGGTCCTATGGCTACACCTTC
CASSLAPGSYGYTF
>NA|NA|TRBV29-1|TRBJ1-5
TGCAGCGCAAATGAAAGACGTGGAGGGCCCCAGCATTTT
CSANERRGGPQHF